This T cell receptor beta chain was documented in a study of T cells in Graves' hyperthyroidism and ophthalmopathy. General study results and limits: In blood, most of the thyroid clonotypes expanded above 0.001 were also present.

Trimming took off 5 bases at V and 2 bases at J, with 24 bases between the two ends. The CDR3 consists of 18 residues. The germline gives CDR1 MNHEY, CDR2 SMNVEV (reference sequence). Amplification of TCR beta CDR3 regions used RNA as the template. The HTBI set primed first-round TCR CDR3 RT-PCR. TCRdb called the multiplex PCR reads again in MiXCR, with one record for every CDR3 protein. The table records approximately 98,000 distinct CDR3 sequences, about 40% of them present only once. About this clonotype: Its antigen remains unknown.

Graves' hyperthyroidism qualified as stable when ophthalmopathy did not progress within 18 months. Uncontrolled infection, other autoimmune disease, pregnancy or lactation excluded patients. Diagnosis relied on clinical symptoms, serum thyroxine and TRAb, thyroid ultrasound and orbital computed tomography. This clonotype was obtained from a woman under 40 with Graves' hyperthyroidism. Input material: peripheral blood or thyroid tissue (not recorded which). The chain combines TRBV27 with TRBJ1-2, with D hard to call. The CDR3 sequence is CASSPSSGGSFTNYGYTF. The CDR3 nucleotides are TGTGCCAGCAGTCCGTCTTCAGGCGGGTCGTTTACGAACTATGGCTACACCTTC.